Presented here are 9 T cell receptor beta chains from one specimen sequenced in a study of T cell changes during pregnancy in multiple sclerosis (dated by TCRdb to about 2019). The library was made by the immunoSEQ multiplex PCR assay. Entries here come from immuneACCESS through TCRdb and include only in-frame sequences with V and J called. Some clones fail to appear in such tables; in the studies checked, an unresolved V gene covers under half of the shortfall, and the cause of the remainder is unknown. Recorded for this sample are roughly 99,000 clones; 92% of them occurred a single time. The ten largest clones represent about 2.3% of the sample. The sequencing used peripheral blood, collected after pregnancy. These receptors all come from a female donor in good health, enrolled as a control in a pregnancy study.

J is TRBJ2-7 and V is TRBV5-6; D is uncertain. V was shortened by 4 bases and J by 4 bases, with 9 bases between the two germline ends. The CDR3 length is 12 residues. In germline, CDR1 is SGHDT, CDR2 YYEEEE. As DNA, the CDR3 is TGTGCCAGCAGCCGGTCCCCTTACGAGCAGTACTTC. This encodes CASSRSPYEQYF.

V gene TRBV7-6 combines with J gene TRBJ2-5; the D gene is possibly TRBD2 (7 bases). V was pared by 2 bases and J by 5 bases, with 30 bases between. CDR3 length: 20 amino acids. Per the germline V gene, CDR1 is SGHVS and CDR2 is FNYEAQ. The DNA for the CDR3 is TGTGCCAGCAGCTTATCCCCAGGTCCTGGCGGGGGCTACTTGTTGGAGACCCAGTACTTC. Its translation: CASSLSPGPGGGYLLETQYF.

The CDR3 sequence is CASSLSGTSYNEQFF. The CDR3 nucleotides read TGTGCCAGCAGCTTGAGCGGCACCTCCTACAATGAGCAGTTCTTC. This chain links TRBV7-9 with TRBJ2-1; TRBD2 is a possible D gene (5 bases). The CDR3 sequence is 15 residues long. V was shortened by 3 bases and J by 0 bases, with 9 bases between the two germline ends. Per germline, CDR1 SEHNR and CDR2 FQNEAQ (reference sequence). Drawing the rest from reference TRBV7-9 and TRBJ2-1, the complete variable domain is DTGVSQNPRHKITKRGQNVTFRCDPISEHNRLYWYRQTLGQGPEFLTYFQNEAQLEKSRLLSDRFSAERPKGSFSTLEIQRTEQGDSAMYLCASSLSGTSYNEQFFGPGTRLTVL.

The rearrangement joins TRBV28 to TRBJ2-7; D possibly corresponds to TRBD1 (6 bases). Between the trimmed V and J ends, which lost 6 bases and 3 bases, there was a span of 9 bases. In germline, CDR1 is MDHEN, CDR2 SYDVKM. This CDR3 region has 12 residues. CDR3 residues: CASSRQVYEQYF. The CDR3 nucleotides read TGTGCCAGCAGCCGACAGGTCTACGAGCAGTACTTC.

This sequence joins TRBV6-5 and TRBJ2-7; a weak D match, TRBD2 (6 bases). Germline V gene sequence: CDR1 MNHEY, CDR2 SVGAGI. The CDR3 is made up of 15 amino acids. V was trimmed by 6 bases and J by 0 bases, leaving 15 bases between them. The CDR3 DNA is TGTGCCAGCAGCTCCCACGCGGGGCCCTCCTACGAGCAGTACTTC. It yields the protein CASSSHAGPSYEQYF.

The chain links TRBV4-1 to TRBJ2-3; TRBD2 aligns across 7 bases. The CDR3 covers 16 residues. Germline loops: CDR1 MGHRA, CDR2 YSYEKL. J lost 3 bases, V lost 0 bases, and 6 bases had no gene match. CDR3 residues: CASSQERLAATDTQYF. CDR3 nucleotides: TGCGCCAGCAGCCAAGAACGTCTAGCGGCAACAGATACGCAGTATTTT.

The V call is TRBV19, the J call TRBJ1-1, with D possibly being TRBD1 (5 bases). V was pared by 2 bases and J by 6 bases, with 16 bases between. CDR1 and CDR2 from the germline V gene are LNHDA and SQIVND (reference sequence). CDR3 length: 15 residues. This CDR3 is CASSITSGRWAEAFF. The CDR3 nucleotides are TGTGCCAGTAGTATAACGTCAGGGCGGTGGGCTGAAGCTTTCTTT.

Here the CDR3 DNA reads TGTGCCAGTAGTATGGGACAGTTTAATCAGCCCCAGCATTTT. Protein: CASSMGQFNQPQHF. The chain has TRBV19 and TRBJ1-5; 7 bases align to TRBD1. Germline V CDR1 and CDR2: LNHDA, SQIVND (reference sequence). J was trimmed by 4 bases and V by 3 bases; bases with no gene match: 3. This CDR3 comprises 14 residues.

The rearrangement uses TRBV7-8 and TRBJ1-1; D unclear. Germline loops: CDR1 SGHVS, CDR2 FQNEAQ. The CDR3 consists of 13 residues. Trimming left V 3 bases short and J 4 bases short, with 9 bases between. The CDR3 DNA sequence: TGTGCCAGCAGCTTCGGGGAACGCACTGAAGCTTTCTTT. This encodes CASSFGERTEAFF.